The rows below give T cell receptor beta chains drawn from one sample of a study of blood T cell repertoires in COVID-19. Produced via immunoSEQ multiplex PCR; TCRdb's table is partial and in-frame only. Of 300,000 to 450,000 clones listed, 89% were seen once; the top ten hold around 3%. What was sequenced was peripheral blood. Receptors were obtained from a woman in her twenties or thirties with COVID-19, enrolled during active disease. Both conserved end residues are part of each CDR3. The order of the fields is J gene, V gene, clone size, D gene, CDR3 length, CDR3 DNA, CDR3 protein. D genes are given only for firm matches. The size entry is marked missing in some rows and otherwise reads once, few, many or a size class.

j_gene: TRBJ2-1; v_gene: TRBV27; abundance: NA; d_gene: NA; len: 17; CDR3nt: TGTGCCAGCCGCAGTTTATCAGGGCGGGGACGGTACAATGAGCAGTTCTTC; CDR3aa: CASRSLSGRGRYNEQFF
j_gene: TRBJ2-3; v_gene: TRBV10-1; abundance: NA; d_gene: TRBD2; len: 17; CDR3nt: TGCGCCAGCAGTGAGACGTGGACTAGCGGGGGGCGAGATACGCAGTATTTT; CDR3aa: CASSETWTSGGRDTQYF
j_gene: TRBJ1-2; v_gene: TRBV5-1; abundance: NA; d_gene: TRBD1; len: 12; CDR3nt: TGCGCCAGCAGTATGACAGGGGACGGCTACACCTTC; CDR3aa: CASSMTGDGYTF
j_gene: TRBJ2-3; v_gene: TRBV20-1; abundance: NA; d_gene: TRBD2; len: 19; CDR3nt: TGCAGTGCTAGTGAGAGACTAGCGGGGGAAACCGGGAGCACAGATACGCAGTATTTT; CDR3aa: CSASERLAGETGSTDTQYF
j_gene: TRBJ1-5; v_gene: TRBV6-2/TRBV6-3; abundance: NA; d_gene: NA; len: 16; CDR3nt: TGTGCCAGCAGTTTCAATAAGGACAGAGTCAATCAGCCCCAGCATTTT; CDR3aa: CASSFNKDRVNQPQHF
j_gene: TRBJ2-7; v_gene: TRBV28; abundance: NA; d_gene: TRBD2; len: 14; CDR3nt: TGTGCCAGCATTCTAGCGGGGAACTCCTACGAGCAGTACTTC; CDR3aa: CASILAGNSYEQYF
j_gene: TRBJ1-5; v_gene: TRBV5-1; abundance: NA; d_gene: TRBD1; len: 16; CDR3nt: TGCGCCAGCAGCGAAGGGACAGGCCAAAGCAGTCAGCCCCAGCATTTT; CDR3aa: CASSEGTGQSSQPQHF
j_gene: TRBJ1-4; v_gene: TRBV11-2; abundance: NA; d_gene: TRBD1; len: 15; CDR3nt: TGTGCCAGCAGCTTGGGGACAGGGGTTAATGAAAAACTGTTTTTT; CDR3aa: CASSLGTGVNEKLFF
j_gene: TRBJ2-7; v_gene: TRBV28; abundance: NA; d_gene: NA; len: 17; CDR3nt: TGTGCCAGCAGTTTCCGTCAGGCGGCGGGGGCCTCCTACGAGCAGTACTTC; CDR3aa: CASSFRQAAGASYEQYF
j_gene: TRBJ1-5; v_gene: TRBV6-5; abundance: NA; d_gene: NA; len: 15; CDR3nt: TGTGCCAGCAGCTGGGGAGGGGTGGGTAATCAGCCCCAGCATTTT; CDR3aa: CASSWGGVGNQPQHF
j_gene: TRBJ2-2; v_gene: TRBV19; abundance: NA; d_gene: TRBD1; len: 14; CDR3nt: TGTGCCAGTAGTATCAGGGGGTGGACCGGGGAGCTGTTTTTT; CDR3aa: CASSIRGWTGELFF
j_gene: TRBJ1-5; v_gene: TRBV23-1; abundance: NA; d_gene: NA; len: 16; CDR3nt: TGCGCCAGCAGTCTCAGGGTTGGGTATGTCAATCAGCCCCAGCATTTT; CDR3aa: CASSLRVGYVNQPQHF
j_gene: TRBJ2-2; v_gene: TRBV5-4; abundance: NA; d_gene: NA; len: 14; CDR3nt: TGTGCCAGCAGCTTGGGACAGCTTCCCGGGGAGCTGTTTTTT; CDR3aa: CASSLGQLPGELFF
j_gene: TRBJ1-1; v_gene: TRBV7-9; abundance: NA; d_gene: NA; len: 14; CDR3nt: TGTGCCAGCTTGGACAGCGCCATGAACACTGAAGCTTTCTTT; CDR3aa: CASLDSAMNTEAFF
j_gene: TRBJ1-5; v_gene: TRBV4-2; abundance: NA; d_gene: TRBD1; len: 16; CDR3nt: TGTGCCAGCAGCCAAAATACAGGGGGCAGGAATCAGCCCCAGCATTTT; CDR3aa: CASSQNTGGRNQPQHF
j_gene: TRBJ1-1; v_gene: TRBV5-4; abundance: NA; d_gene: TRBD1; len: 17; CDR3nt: TGTGCCAGCAGCTTGCTATACAGGGGGAGGGGGAACACTGAAGCTTTCTTT; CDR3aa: CASSLLYRGRGNTEAFF
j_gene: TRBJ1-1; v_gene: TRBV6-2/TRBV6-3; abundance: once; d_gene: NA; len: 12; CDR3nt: TGTGCCAGCAGCTCCCCAGGGTGGGCAGCTTTCTTT; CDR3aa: CASSSPGWAAFF
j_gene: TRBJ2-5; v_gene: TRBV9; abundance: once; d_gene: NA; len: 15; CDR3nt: TGTGCCAGCAGCGTAGATGGGAGACCTCAAGAGACCCAGTACTTC; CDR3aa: CASSVDGRPQETQYF
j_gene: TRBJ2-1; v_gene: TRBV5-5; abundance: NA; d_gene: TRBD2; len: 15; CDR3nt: TGTGCCAGCAGCCGCGGGACTAGCGGGAGTAATGAGCAGTTCTTC; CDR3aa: CASSRGTSGSNEQFF
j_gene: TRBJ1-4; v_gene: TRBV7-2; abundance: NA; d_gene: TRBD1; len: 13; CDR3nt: TGTGCCAGCAGCGCGGACAGGGAGGAAAAACTGTTTTTT; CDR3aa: CASSADREEKLFF
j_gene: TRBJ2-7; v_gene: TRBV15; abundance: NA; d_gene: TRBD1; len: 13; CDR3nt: TGTGCCACCAGCAGGACAGGGGAGGACGAGCAGTACTTC; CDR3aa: CATSRTGEDEQYF
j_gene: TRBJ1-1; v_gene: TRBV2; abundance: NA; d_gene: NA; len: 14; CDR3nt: TGTGCCAGCAGGGAGACTGTCTCTTCCACTGAAGCTTTCTTT; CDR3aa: CASRETVSSTEAFF
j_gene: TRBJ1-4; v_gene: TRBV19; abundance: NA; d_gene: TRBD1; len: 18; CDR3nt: TGTGAAAAGAGATGGGGGACAGGGCTCAGGGTTAATGGGGAAAAACTGTTTTTT; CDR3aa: CEKRWGTGLRVNGEKLFF
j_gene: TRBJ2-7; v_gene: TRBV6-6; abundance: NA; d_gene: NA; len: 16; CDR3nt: TGTGCCAGCAGTTACTCGAACCAGGGCTACTCCTACGAGCAGTACTTC; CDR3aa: CASSYSNQGYSYEQYF
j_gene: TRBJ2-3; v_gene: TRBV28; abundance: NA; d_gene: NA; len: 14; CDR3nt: TGTGCCAGCAGCTCAGCGGGCTCCACAGATACGCAGTATTTT; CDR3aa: CASSSAGSTDTQYF
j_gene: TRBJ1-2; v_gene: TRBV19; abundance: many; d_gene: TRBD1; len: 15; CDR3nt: TGTGCCACGTCCGACAGGGATGGTTCTAGCTATGGCTACACCTTC; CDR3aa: CATSDRDGSSYGYTF
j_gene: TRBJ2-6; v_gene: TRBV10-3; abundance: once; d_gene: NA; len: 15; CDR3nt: TGTGCCATCAGTTCGTCGTCCTCTGGGGCCAACGTCCTGACTTTC; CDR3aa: CAISSSSSGANVLTF
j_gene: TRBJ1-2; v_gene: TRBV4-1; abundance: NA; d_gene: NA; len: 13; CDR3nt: TGCGCCAGCAGCCAAGTCGTGCGCTATGGCTACACCTTC; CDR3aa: CASSQVVRYGYTF
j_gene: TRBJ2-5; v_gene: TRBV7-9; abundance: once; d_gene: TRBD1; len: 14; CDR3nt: TGTGCCAGCAGCTTAGACAGGGGCCAAGAGACCCAGTACTTC; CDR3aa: CASSLDRGQETQYF
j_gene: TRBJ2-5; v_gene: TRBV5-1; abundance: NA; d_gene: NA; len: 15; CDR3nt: TGCGCCAGCAGCTGGGGCGGGGAGCGGAGAGAGACCCAGTACTTC; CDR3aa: CASSWGGERRETQYF
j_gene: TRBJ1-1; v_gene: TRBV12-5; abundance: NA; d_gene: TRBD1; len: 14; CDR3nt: TGTGCTAGTGGTTTGGGGGACAGGGCCCATGAAGCTTTCTTT; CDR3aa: CASGLGDRAHEAFF
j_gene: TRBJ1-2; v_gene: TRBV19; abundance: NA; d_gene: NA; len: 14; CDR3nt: TGTGCCAGTACCAGAGGTCAGGGAAACTATGGCTACACCTTC; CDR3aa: CASTRGQGNYGYTF
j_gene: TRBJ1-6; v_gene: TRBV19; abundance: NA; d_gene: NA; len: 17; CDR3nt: TGTGCCAGTAGTATCCGGTTACAGGAGTTGAATAATTCACCCCTCCACTTT; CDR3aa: CASSIRLQELNNSPLHF
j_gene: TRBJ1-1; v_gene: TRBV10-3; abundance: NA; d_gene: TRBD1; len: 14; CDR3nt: TGTGCCATCAGTGGTATACAGGGGGTACGGGAAGCTTTCTTT; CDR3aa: CAISGIQGVREAFF
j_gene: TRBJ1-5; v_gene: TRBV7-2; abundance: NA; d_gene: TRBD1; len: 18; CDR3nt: TGTGCCAGCAGCTTGGCAGGGGGCGAATCGTACAGCAATCAGCCCCAGCATTTT; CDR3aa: CASSLAGGESYSNQPQHF
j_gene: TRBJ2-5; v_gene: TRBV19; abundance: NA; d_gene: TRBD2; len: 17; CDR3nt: TGTGCCAGTAGTACACCCTTGCTAGCGGGAAACCAAGAGACCCAGTACTTC; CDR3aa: CASSTPLLAGNQETQYF
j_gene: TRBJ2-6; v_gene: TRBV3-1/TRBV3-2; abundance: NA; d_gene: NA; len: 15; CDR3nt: TGTGCCAGCAGTCTTGCGGGTAGTGGGGCCAACGTCCTGACTTTC; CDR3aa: CASSLAGSGANVLTF
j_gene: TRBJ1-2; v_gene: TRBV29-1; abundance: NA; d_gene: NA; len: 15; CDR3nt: TGCAGCGTTGAAGAATGGGGGCGAGCTAACTATGGCTACACCTTC; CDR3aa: CSVEEWGRANYGYTF